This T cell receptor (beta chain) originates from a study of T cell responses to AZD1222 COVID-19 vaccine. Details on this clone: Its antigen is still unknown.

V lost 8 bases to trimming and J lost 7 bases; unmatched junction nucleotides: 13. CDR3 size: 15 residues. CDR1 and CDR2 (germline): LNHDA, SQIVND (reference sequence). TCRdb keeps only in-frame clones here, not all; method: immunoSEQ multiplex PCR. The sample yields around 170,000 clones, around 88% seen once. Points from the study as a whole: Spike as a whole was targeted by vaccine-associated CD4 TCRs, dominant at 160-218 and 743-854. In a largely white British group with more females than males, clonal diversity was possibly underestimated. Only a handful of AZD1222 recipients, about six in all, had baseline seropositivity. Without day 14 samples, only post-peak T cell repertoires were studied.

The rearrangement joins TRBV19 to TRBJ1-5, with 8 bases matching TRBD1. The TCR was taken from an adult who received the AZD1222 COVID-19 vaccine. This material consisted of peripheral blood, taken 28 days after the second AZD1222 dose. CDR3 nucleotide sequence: TGTGCCAGTTCTCGTGATCGGACAGGGTGGCAGCCCCAGCATTTT. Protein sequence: CASSRDRTGWQPQHF.